This T cell receptor beta chain came from a study of control samples from healthy donors and cancer patients. Repertoires were generated with immunoSEQ multiplex PCR, while TCRdb's copy carries only in-frame clones and drops some. The sample holds 98,000 or so clones; 70% to 85% are singletons and the top ten take approximately 6.7%. The germline CDR1 and CDR2 sequences are LGHDT and YNNKEL (reference sequence). The germline V and J ends were trimmed by 3 bases and 8 bases, with 13 bases remaining between them. The CDR3 consists of 13 residues. The sample holds a few counts of this clone. The sample taken for sequencing was blood. The chain recombines TRBV3-1 (or the pseudogene TRBV3-2) with TRBJ1-1; maybe TRBD1 (6 bases). The receptor was derived from a man younger than 30 in good health. The CDR3 DNA follows: TGTGCCAGCAGCCACACAGGGACCCTGGAAGCTTTCTTT. It encodes CASSHTGTLEAFF.